Following are 10 T cell receptor beta chains from one sample sequenced in a study of CD8+CD57+ T cells in acquired aplastic anemia. For CDR3 and TCR beta VDJ profiling, genomic DNA was the template used. TCRdb called the reads again in MiXCR, with one record for every CDR3 protein. The data contain about 130,000 distinct CDR3 sequences, roughly 50% of them singletons. Material: sorted CD4+, CD8+, or CD8+CD57+ T cells (not recorded which) from PBMCs. Source of these receptors: a human donor in good health, serving as a control.

The chain joins TRBV2 to TRBJ2-3; D perhaps matches TRBD2 (6 bases). Germline CDR1 is SNHLY and CDR2 is FYNNEI. Trimming took 7 bases from V and 0 from J, leaving 14 bases between them. CDR3 length: 15 residues. CDR3: CASTPGRGSTDTQYF. CDR3 coding DNA: TGTGCCAGCACCCCCGGGAGAGGAAGCACAGATACGCAGTATTTT.

This clonotype was seen at least ten times. This chain connects TRBV6-1 to TRBJ1-2; TRBD1 agrees at 7 bases. The V gene end was trimmed by 5 bases and the J gene end by 4 bases; junction bases not matched to a gene: 13. This CDR3 region has 16 residues. CDR1 is MNHNS and CDR2 is SASEGT in the germline V gene. The CDR3 DNA reads as TGTGCCAGCAGTCGAGCCGGGACAGATGGCATCTATGGCTACACCTTC. It codes for CASSRAGTDGIYGYTF.

The CDR3 bases are TGTGCCAGCAGTGAATTTGGCAGCCCCACTTGGGAGGACCGAGAGACCCAGTACTTC. Amino acid sequence: CASSEFGSPTWEDRETQYF. The chain carries TRBV25-1 and TRBJ2-5; D might be TRBD2 (6 bases). Between the trimmed V and J ends, which lost 1 base and 4 bases, there was a span of 25 bases. Germline V gives CDR1 MGHDK, CDR2 SYGVNS. CDR3 size: 19 residues. The full variable domain, with the rest looked up from reference TRBV25-1 and TRBJ2-5, is EADIYQTPRYLVIGTGKKITLECSQTMGHDKMYWYQQDPGMELHLIHYSYGVNSTEKGDLSSESTVSRIRTEHFPLTLESARPSHTSQYLCASSEFGSPTWEDRETQYFGPGTRLLVL.

V usage is TRBV9 and J usage is TRBJ2-5; 8 bases map to TRBD1. CDR3 length: 16 residues. Trimming removed 4 bases from V and 3 bases from J; junction bases left unmatched: 11. Germline-derived CDR1 and CDR2 are SGDLS and YYNGEE. CDR3: CASSSGQGREKETQYF. Here the CDR3 DNA reads TGTGCCAGCAGCTCCGGACAGGGTCGGGAAAAAGAGACCCAGTACTTC.

This clonotype was counted many times. The chain joins TRBV20-1 to TRBJ2-4; possible D gene TRBD1, 7 bases. The germline V gene has CDR1 DFQATT and CDR2 SNEGSKA (reference sequence). The V gene lost 3 bases and the J gene lost 1 base, with 13 bases spanning the gap. This CDR3 spans 15 amino acids. The CDR3 region is CSAREGAGAKNIQYF. DNA for the CDR3: TGCAGTGCTAGGGAGGGGGCCGGGGCCAAAAACATTCAGTACTTC.

This clonotype was seen more than once but under ten times. A much bigger clone sits one base away, suggesting this may be a read error. The chain joins TRBV4-3 to TRBJ2-3, with TRBD1 identical over 10 bases. Germline lookup yields CDR1 LGHNA and CDR2 YSLEER. The CDR3 is made up of 16 amino acids. CDR3 coding DNA: TGCGCCGGCAGCCCAGTGGGGACAGGGGCGAGAGATACGCAGTATTTT. It encodes CAGSPVGTGARDTQYF.

This clonotype was seen repeatedly, ten times or more. The chain links TRBV20-1 to TRBJ2-2; D is undetermined. V was trimmed by 0 bases and J by 8 bases, leaving 10 bases between them. The CDR3 is made up of 13 amino acids. Germline V CDR1 and CDR2: DFQATT, SNEGSKA (reference sequence). The CDR3 nucleotides are TGCAGTGCTAGAGACATGCGGAGAGGGGAGCTGTTTTTT. This translates into CSARDMRRGELFF.

The gene calls are TRBV2 and TRBJ2-5; 7 bases map to TRBD1. The V segment lost 5 bases and the J segment 1 base; nucleotides outside the gene matches: 4. CDR3 length equals 14 residues. Per the germline V gene, CDR1 is SNHLY and CDR2 is FYNNEI. In DNA, the CDR3 is TGTGCCAGCAGTTGGGACAGCATCCAAGAGACCCAGTACTTC. It specifies CASSWDSIQETQYF.

This clonotype was observed at least ten times. This chain joins TRBV4-1 and TRBJ1-2; maybe TRBD1 (6 bases). Between the trimmed V and J ends, which lost 1 base and 7 bases, there was a span of 16 bases. Germline-derived CDR1 and CDR2 are MGHRA and YSYEKL. The CDR3 sequence is 15 residues long. CDR3 region: CASSQGNREFGGYTF. In DNA form, the CDR3 reads TGCGCCAGCAGCCAAGGTAACAGGGAGTTTGGTGGCTACACCTTC.

The chain links TRBV7-4 to TRBJ2-7; D gene uncertain. Germline loops: CDR1 SGHVT, CDR2 SQSDAQ. The V and J ends lost 6 bases and 4 bases respectively, with 7 bases between them. The CDR3 extends over 11 amino acids. In DNA, the CDR3 is TGTGCCAGCAGTCCTAAGTACGAGCAGTACTTC. The encoded protein is CASSPKYEQYF.